This is a list of T cell receptor beta chains from one sample in a study of T cells in localized non-small cell lung cancer. Profiled with immunoSEQ multiplex PCR; TCRdb holds only in-frame clones, not every one. The data show over 15,000 clones, roughly four fifths seen once. The starting material was peripheral blood, obtained before any cancer treatment. Receptors were obtained from a female donor aged 60 or older with stage I lung adenocarcinoma. CDR3s include the opening cysteine and the closing phenylalanine or tryptophan. Each record gives: CDR3 length, J gene, V gene, clone size, D gene, CDR3 protein, CDR3 DNA. A D gene is named only where the DNA matches it firmly. Rows give clone size only sometimes, using once, few, many, or a class for an expanded clone.

>15|TRBJ1-4|TRBV10-3|.|TRBD1
CAISAETGGYEKLFF
TGTGCCATCAGTGCCGAGACAGGGGGCTATGAAAAACTGTTTTTT
>15|TRBJ2-2|TRBV9|few|TRBD2
CASSASGSNTGELFF
TGTGCCAGCAGCGCCAGCGGGAGTAACACCGGGGAGCTGTTTTTT
>15|TRBJ2-5|TRBV7-8|.|.
CASSPLDGPQETQYF
TGTGCCAGCAGCCCTCTGGACGGTCCTCAAGAGACCCAGTACTTC
>13|TRBJ1-2|TRBV19|.|.
CASSIGRAKGYTF
TGTGCCAGTAGTATAGGCAGGGCTAAGGGCTACACCTTC
>16|TRBJ2-6|TRBV11-1|.|.
CASTPDRSSGANVLTF
TGTGCCAGCACACCCGACAGATCCTCTGGGGCCAACGTCCTGACTTTC
>17|TRBJ1-5|TRBV7-9|.|.
CASSLVGTSTINQPQHF
TGTGCCAGCAGCTTAGTAGGGACAAGCACAATAAATCAGCCCCAGCATTTT
>15|TRBJ1-5|TRBV19|.|.
CASTPPGGIDQPQHF
TGTGCCAGTACCCCCCCGGGAGGGATCGATCAGCCCCAGCATTTT
>15|TRBJ1-2|TRBV7-6|.|.
CASSPTTGRMGGYTF
TGTGCCAGCAGCCCCACGACGGGGCGTATGGGTGGCTACACCTTC
>15|TRBJ2-6|TRBV6-5|.|.
CASSYTSPGANVLTF
TGTGCCAGCAGTTATACCTCTCCTGGGGCCAACGTCCTGACTTTC
>14|TRBJ1-2|TRBV9|once|TRBD1
CASSGKQGTYGYTF
TGTGCCAGCAGCGGAAAACAGGGGACCTATGGCTACACCTTC
>17|TRBJ2-5|TRBV11-1|.|TRBD2
CASSLGAASGVRETQYF
TGTGCCAGCAGCCTGGGAGCAGCTAGCGGGGTGAGGGAGACCCAGTACTTC
>13|TRBJ1-1|TRBV10-1|.|TRBD1
CASNDRENTEAFF
TGCGCCAGCAACGACAGGGAAAACACTGAAGCTTTCTTT
>14|TRBJ1-2|TRBV5-6|.|.
CASSLWGQSGGYTF
TGTGCCAGCAGCTTGTGGGGCCAGTCCGGGGGCTACACCTTC
>14|TRBJ2-4|TRBV7-2|.|TRBD2
CASSLASGGNIQYF
TGTGCCAGCAGCTTAGCCAGCGGGGGAAACATTCAGTACTTC
>15|TRBJ2-5|TRBV6-5|.|.
CASSYHDRLQETQYF
TGTGCCAGCAGTTACCATGACAGGTTGCAAGAGACCCAGTACTTC
>16|TRBJ2-1|TRBV7-9|.|TRBD1
CASSPGTGGSYNEQFF
TGTGCCAGCAGCCCCGGGACAGGGGGGTCCTACAATGAGCAGTTCTTC
>15|TRBJ2-1|TRBV11-2|once|TRBD2
CASSSLAGGYNEQFF
TGTGCCAGCAGCTCGCTAGCGGGGGGCTACAATGAGCAGTTCTTC